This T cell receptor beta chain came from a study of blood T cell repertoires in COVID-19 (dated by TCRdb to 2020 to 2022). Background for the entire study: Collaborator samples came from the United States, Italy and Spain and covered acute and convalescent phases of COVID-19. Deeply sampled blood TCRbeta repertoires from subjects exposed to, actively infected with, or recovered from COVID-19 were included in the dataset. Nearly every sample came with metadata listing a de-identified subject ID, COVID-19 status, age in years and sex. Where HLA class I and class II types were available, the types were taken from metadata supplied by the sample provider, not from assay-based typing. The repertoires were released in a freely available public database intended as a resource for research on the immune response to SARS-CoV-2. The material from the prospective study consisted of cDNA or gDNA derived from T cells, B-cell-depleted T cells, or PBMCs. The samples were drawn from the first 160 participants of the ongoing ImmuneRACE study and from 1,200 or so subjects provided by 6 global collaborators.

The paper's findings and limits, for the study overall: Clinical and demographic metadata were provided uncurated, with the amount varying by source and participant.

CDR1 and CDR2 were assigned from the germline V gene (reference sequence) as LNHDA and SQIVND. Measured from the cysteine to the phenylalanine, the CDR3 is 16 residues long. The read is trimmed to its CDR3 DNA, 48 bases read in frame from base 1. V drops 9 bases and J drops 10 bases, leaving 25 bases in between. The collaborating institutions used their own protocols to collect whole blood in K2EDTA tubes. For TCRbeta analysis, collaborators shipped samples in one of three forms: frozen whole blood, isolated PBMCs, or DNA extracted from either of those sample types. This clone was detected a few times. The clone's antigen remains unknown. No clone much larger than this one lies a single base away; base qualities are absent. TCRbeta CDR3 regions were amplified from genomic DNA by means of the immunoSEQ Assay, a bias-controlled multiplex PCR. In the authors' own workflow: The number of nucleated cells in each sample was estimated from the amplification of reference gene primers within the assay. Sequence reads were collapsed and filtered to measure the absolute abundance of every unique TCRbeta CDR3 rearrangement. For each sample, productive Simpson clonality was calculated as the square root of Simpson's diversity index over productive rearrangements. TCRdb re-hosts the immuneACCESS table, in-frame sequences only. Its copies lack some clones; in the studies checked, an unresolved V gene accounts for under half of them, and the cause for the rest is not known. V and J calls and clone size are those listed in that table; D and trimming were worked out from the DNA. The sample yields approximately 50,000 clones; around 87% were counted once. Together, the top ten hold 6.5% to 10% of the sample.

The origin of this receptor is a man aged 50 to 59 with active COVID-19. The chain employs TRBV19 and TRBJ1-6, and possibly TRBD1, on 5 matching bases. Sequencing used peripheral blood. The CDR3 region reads CASKVGAAQTGSPLHF. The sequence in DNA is TGTGCCAGCAAGGTTGGGGCCGCTCAAACAGGATCACCCCTCCACTTT.